One sample yielded the 17 T cell receptor beta chains listed below, sequenced in a study of technical replicates of blood from several donors. The table came from immunoSEQ multiplex PCR; TCRdb's copy has only in-frame clones and leaves some out. The sample yields 60,000 to 90,000 clones, around 97% seen once. Specimen: T cells isolated from PBMCs. The receptors shown here come from a human donor in good health.

The CDR3 spells CASSPFWREGGETQYF. In nucleotides, the CDR3 is TGCGCCAGCAGCCCCTTCTGGAGGGAGGGTGGGGAGACCCAGTACTTC. The chain joins TRBV5-1 to TRBJ2-5; the match to TRBD2 covers 7 bases. This CDR3 has 16 residues. From germline, CDR1 is SGHRS and CDR2 YFSETQ. V was pared by 4 bases and J by 5 bases, with 14 bases of the junction left unmatched.

This chain links TRBV6-5 with TRBJ2-7; 11 bases line up with TRBD2. CDR3 length equals 15 residues. The germline gives CDR1 MNHEY, CDR2 SVGAGI. Trimming at V came to 0 bases and at J to 3 bases, leaving 1 base not matched to a gene. The CDR3 DNA reads as TGTGCCAGCAGTTACTCGGGACTAGCGGACTACGAGCAGTACTTC. This gives the protein CASSYSGLADYEQYF.

This chain connects TRBV7-2 to TRBJ2-7; no clear D gene. The ends were cut back, 3 bases at V and 1 base at J, with 7 bases in the middle. Germline-derived CDR1 and CDR2 are SGHTA and FQGNSA. The CDR3 consists of 13 residues. The CDR3 region has the DNA TGTGCCAGCAGCTTGCAGGTTTCCTACGAGCAGTACTTC. Encoded protein: CASSLQVSYEQYF.

This chain uses TRBV7-9 with TRBJ2-7, with 8 bases that match TRBD1. With V trimmed by 1 base and J by 5 bases, 4 bases remained unmatched. This CDR3 region has 14 residues. Germline V CDR1 and CDR2: SEHNR, FQNEAQ (reference sequence). The CDR3 region is CASSLVEQGDEQYF. CDR3 coding DNA: TGTGCCAGCAGCTTAGTTGAACAGGGGGACGAGCAGTACTTC.

In this sample, this clone turned up once. The DNA for the CDR3 is TGTGCCACCACTCGGGACTTCCCTCTGGAGACCCAGTACTTC. This sequence encodes CATTRDFPLETQYF. The chain couples TRBV15 to TRBJ2-5, with D perhaps TRBD2 (6 bases). The CDR3 extends over 14 amino acids. Looked up from germline, CDR1 is LNHNV and CDR2 is YYDKDF (reference sequence). Trimming took 7 bases from V and 5 from J, leaving 17 bases between them. Variable domain in full (rest from reference TRBV15 and TRBJ2-5): DAMVIQNPRYQVTQFGKPVTLSCSQTLNHNVMYWYQQKSSQAPKLLFHYYDKDFNNEADTPDNFQSRRPNTSFCFLDIRSPGLGDTAMYLCATTRDFPLETQYFGPGTRLLVL.

The chain links TRBV7-3 to TRBJ2-1, with 13 bases that match TRBD2. The CDR3 spans 14 residues. The germline CDR1 and CDR2 sequences are SGHTA and FQGTGA. Trimming at V came to 5 bases and at J to 8 bases, leaving 3 bases not matched to a gene. The CDR3 region is CASSLGLAGDEQFF. CDR3 coding DNA: TGTGCCAGCAGCCTTGGACTAGCGGGAGATGAGCAGTTCTTC.

V and J are TRBV13 and TRBJ2-1; 8 positions match TRBD1. CDR3 length: 15 residues. Trimming removed 1 base from V and 3 bases from J; junction bases left unmatched: 2. CDR1 and CDR2 from the germline V gene are PRHDT and FYEKMQ (reference sequence). In nucleotides, the CDR3 is TGTGCCAGCAGCTTAGAGACAGGGGTCTACAATGAGCAGTTCTTC. Translation gives CASSLETGVYNEQFF.

The rearrangement uses TRBV6-5 and TRBJ2-7; TRBD2 matches 10 bases. The CDR3 has 15 amino acids. V was clipped by 4 bases and J by 3 bases; unmatched bases: 6. Germline CDR1 is MNHEY and CDR2 is SVGAGI. This chain's CDR3 is CASSLWTSGLYEQYF. The CDR3 bases are TGTGCCAGCAGTTTGTGGACTAGCGGACTCTACGAGCAGTACTTC.

The rearrangement links TRBV7-9 to TRBJ1-1, with 9 bases fitting TRBD1. The germline V gene has CDR1 SEHNR and CDR2 FQNEAQ (reference sequence). The trim removed 2 bases at V and 10 bases at J, leaving 14 bases unmatched. The CDR3 sequence is 16 residues long. The CDR3 spells CASSLYRPRQGVAAFF. Written as DNA, the CDR3 is TGTGCCAGCAGCTTATACCGTCCGCGACAGGGGGTCGCAGCTTTCTTT. Full variable domain (outside the CDR3, taken from reference TRBV7-9 and TRBJ1-1): DTGVSQNPRHKITKRGQNVTFRCDPISEHNRLYWYRQTLGQGPEFLTYFQNEAQLEKSRLLSDRFSAERPKGSFSTLEIQRTEQGDSAMYLCASSLYRPRQGVAAFFGQGTRLTVV.

The rearrangement uses TRBV19 and TRBJ2-5; no firm D call. This CDR3 region has 16 residues. Germline values: CDR1 LNHDA, CDR2 SQIVND (reference sequence). V was cut by 3 bases and J by 1 base, with 15 bases left in between. The DNA for the CDR3 is TGTGCCAGTAGTATTACCCTTGACACTCTCCAAGAGACCCAGTACTTC. This sequence encodes CASSITLDTLQETQYF.

The chain employs TRBV28 and TRBJ2-1, with D perhaps TRBD2 (6 bases). Per germline, CDR1 MDHEN and CDR2 SYDVKM. CDR3 length equals 17 residues. V dropped 4 bases and J dropped 10 bases, with 26 bases sitting between them. CDR3 residues: CASSCYPEGQRTEEQFF. CDR3 nucleotide sequence: TGTGCCAGCAGTTGCTATCCGGAGGGCCAAAGGACCGAAGAGCAGTTCTTC.

The J gene is TRBJ2-3, the V gene TRBV10-3; 15 nucleotides match TRBD2. The germline CDR1 and CDR2 sequences are ENHRY and SYGVKD. The CDR3 spans 18 residues. Losses at the gene ends were 6 bases for V and 3 bases for J; bases not matched to a gene: 10. This chain's CDR3 is CAIRGLAGGPVGTDTQYF. The CDR3 DNA reads TGTGCCATCAGAGGACTAGCGGGAGGGCCGGTGGGGACAGATACGCAGTATTTT.

V gene TRBV5-4 combines with J gene TRBJ2-2; TRBD1 matches 7 bases. Per germline, CDR1 SGHNT and CDR2 YYREEE (reference sequence). V shed 3 bases, J shed 5 bases, and the junction held 7 bases outside the gene matches. The CDR3 spans 15 residues. CDR3 sequence: CASSYRTGHTGELFF. As DNA, the CDR3 is TGTGCCAGCAGCTACAGGACAGGACATACCGGGGAGCTGTTTTTT.

The chain carries TRBV15 and TRBJ2-2; D unresolved. V lost 5 bases and J 5 bases, leaving 6 bases between the germline ends. The CDR3 runs to 12 residues. Germline CDR1 is LNHNV and CDR2 is YYDKDF (reference sequence). CDR3: CATSAGTGELFF. Here the CDR3 DNA reads TGTGCCACCAGCGCAGGTACCGGGGAGCTGTTTTTT.

The chain recombines TRBV5-4 with TRBJ1-1; 8 nucleotides align to TRBD1. The CDR3 runs 15 residues. CDR1 SGHNT and CDR2 YYREEE come from the germline V gene (reference sequence). With V trimmed by 0 bases and J by 4 bases, 5 bases remained unmatched. The CDR3 spells CASSLGTGGRTEAFF. The CDR3 DNA reads as TGTGCCAGCAGCTTGGGTACAGGGGGTCGCACTGAAGCTTTCTTT.

The rearrangement links TRBV2 to TRBJ1-2; maybe TRBD1 (5 bases). V dropped 8 bases and J dropped 4 bases, with 14 bases sitting between them. The CDR3 loop spans 13 amino acids. Germline loops: CDR1 SNHLY, CDR2 FYNNEI. The CDR3 nucleotides read TGTGCCAGCCGCCCGGACACAAGCTATGGCTACACCTTC. This encodes CASRPDTSYGYTF.

This clone was observed once. This chain joins TRBV30 and TRBJ2-7; D is perhaps TRBD2 (6 bases). V was shortened by 3 bases and J by 4 bases, with 19 bases between the two germline ends. The germline CDR1 and CDR2 sequences are GTSNPN and SVGIG (reference sequence). The CDR3 has 15 amino acids. In DNA, the CDR3 is TGTGCCTGGAGCCGGACCGGGACTTTAAGTTACGAGCAGTACTTC. This translates into CAWSRTGTLSYEQYF.